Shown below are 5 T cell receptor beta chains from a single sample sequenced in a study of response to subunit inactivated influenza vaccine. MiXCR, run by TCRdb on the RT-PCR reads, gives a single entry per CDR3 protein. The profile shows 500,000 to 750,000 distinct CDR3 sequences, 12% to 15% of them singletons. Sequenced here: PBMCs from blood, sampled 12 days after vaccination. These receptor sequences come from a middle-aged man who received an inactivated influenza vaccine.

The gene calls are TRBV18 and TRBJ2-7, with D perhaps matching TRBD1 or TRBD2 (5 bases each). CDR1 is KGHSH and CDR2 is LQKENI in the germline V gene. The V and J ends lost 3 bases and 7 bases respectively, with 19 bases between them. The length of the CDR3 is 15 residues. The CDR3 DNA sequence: TGTGCCAGCTCACCCTACGACAGCCCCGGGATAGAGCAGTACTTC. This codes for CASSPYDSPGIEQYF.

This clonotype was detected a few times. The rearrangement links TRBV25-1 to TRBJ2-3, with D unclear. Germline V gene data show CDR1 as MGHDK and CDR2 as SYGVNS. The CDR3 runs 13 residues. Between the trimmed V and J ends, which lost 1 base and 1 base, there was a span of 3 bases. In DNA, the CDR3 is TGTGCCAGCAGTGAATCGGGCACAGATACGCAGTATTTT. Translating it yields CASSESGTDTQYF.

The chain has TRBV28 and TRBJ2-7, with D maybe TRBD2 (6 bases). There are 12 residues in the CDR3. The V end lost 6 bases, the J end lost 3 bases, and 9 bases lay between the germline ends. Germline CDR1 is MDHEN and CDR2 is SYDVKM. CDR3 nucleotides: TGTGCCAGCAGGGACTACAACTACGAGCAGTACTTC. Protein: CASRDYNYEQYF.

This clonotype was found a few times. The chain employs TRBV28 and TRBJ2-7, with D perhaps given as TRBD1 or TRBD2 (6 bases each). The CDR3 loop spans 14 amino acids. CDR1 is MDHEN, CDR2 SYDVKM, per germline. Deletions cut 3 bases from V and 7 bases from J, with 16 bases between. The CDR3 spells CASSFYWGAREQYF. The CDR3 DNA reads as TGTGCCAGCAGTTTCTATTGGGGGGCTAGAGAGCAGTACTTC.

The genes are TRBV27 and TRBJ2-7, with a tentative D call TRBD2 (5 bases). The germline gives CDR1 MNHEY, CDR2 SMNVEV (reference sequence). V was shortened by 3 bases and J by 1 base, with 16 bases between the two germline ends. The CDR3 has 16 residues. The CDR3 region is CASSFSALTVSYEQYF. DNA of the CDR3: TGTGCCAGCAGTTTTAGCGCCCTGACTGTATCCTACGAGCAGTACTTC.